Below, 7 T cell receptor beta chains from the same sample are listed, as sequenced in a study of shared clonotypes between healthy human individuals. The data were produced by immunoSEQ multiplex PCR, yet TCRdb's version contains in-frame clones alone and is incomplete. The data hold 2 million to 2.5 million clones, with just over 90% observed a single time. Sequenced: naive CD4+ T cells from PBMCs. Stated subset: CD45RA+ positively selected. Receptor source: a young man in good health. Some clones in this sample may be carry-over from other donors' samples.

V usage is TRBV11-2 and J usage is TRBJ2-1; D is perhaps TRBD2 (7 bases). The CDR3 has 17 amino acids. Per the germline V gene, CDR1 is SGHAT and CDR2 is FQNNGV. Trimming removed 5 bases at V and 3 bases at J, with 20 bases between. The CDR3 spells CASSGWGAGALYNEQFF. In nucleotides, the CDR3 is TGTGCCAGCAGCGGATGGGGGGCGGGAGCCCTCTACAATGAGCAGTTCTTC.

The chain uses TRBV4-1 and TRBJ1-5; D possibly corresponds to TRBD1 (5 bases). The V gene lost 0 bases and the J gene lost 6 bases, with 15 bases spanning the gap. This CDR3 region has 16 residues. Germline V gives CDR1 MGHRA, CDR2 YSYEKL. The CDR3 spells CASSQDGYRQGQPQHF. The CDR3 nucleotides are TGCGCCAGCAGCCAAGATGGTTACCGCCAGGGTCAGCCCCAGCATTTT.

This sequence joins TRBV4-2 and TRBJ2-1, with TRBD1 matching 9 bases. The CDR3 sequence is 16 residues long. V shed 0 bases and J 8 bases; nucleotides not matched to a gene: 8. CDR1 LGHNA and CDR2 YNFKEQ come from the germline V gene. This CDR3 reads CASSQEYRDRVHEQFF. The CDR3 DNA follows: TGTGCCAGCAGCCAAGAGTACCGGGACAGGGTCCATGAGCAGTTCTTC.

This clone appeared a few times. This chain uses TRBV18 with TRBJ1-5; TRBD1 is a possible D gene (6 bases). Germline V lookup: CDR1 KGHSH, CDR2 LQKENI. The CDR3 contains 15 residues. With 3 bases removed from V and 6 bases from J, the gap between germline ends came to 15 bases. The CDR3 loop is CASSPGTGQGQPQHF. CDR3 DNA: TGTGCCAGCTCACCGGGTACAGGGCAGGGTCAGCCCCAGCATTTT.

The chain's CDR3 is CASSDGTGGAGNTIYF. The DNA for the CDR3 is TGCGCCAGCTCAGACGGGACAGGGGGCGCCGGAAACACCATATATTTT. The V call is TRBV5-1, the J call TRBJ1-3, with 12 positions matching TRBD1. The CDR3 runs 16 residues. Looked up from germline, CDR1 is SGHRS and CDR2 is YFSETQ. J was trimmed by 4 bases and V by 7 bases; bases with no gene match: 9.

The chain joins TRBV28 to TRBJ2-5, with D tentatively TRBD2 (6 bases). Germline V gene lookup returns CDR1 MDHEN and CDR2 SYDVKM. Trimming stripped 8 bases from V and 1 base from J, with 8 bases between. This CDR3 region has 12 residues. CDR3 loop: CASASVQETQYF. CDR3 nucleotides: TGTGCCAGCGCTAGCGTCCAAGAGACCCAGTACTTC.

The chain combines TRBV29-1 with TRBJ1-2; D call uncertain. The CDR3 covers 18 residues. Germline V gene sequence: CDR1 SQVTM, CDR2 ANQGSEA. V was pared by 1 base and J by 0 bases, with 21 bases between. CDR3 bases: TGCAGCGTTGAAGGTCGTGGCCGGGAGGGTTTGGCTAACTATGGCTACACCTTC. This codes for CSVEGRGREGLANYGYTF.